This TCR beta chain comes out of a study of CD4+ T cells in melanoma. Study results and caveats: CD8+ T cell, macrophage and B cell function reportedly correlated with neoantigen-specific CD4+ T cells. In melanoma, neoantigen-specific CD4+ T cells reportedly differed in differentiation state.

To note about this clone: What it binds is not known.

V was shortened by 3 bases and J by 6 bases, with 7 bases between the two germline ends. This CDR3 comprises 12 residues. Per the germline V gene, CDR1 is LNHDA and CDR2 is SQIVND (reference sequence). The table came from immunoSEQ multiplex PCR; TCRdb's copy has only in-frame clones and leaves some out. The table has fewer than 55,000 clones, 89% seen once. The V gene is TRBV19, the J gene TRBJ2-3; D call uncertain. The specimen was peripheral blood. This sequence was found in a human donor with melanoma. The DNA of the CDR3 is TGTGCCAGTAGTATCGATCAGGATACGCAGTATTTT. This sequence encodes CASSIDQDTQYF.